This paragraph covers one T cell receptor beta chain sequence. This sample is part of a study of technical replicates of blood from several donors. Produced via immunoSEQ multiplex PCR; TCRdb's table is partial and in-frame only. This sample has 65,000 to 85,000 clones, with around nine tenths found just once. This CDR3 has 14 residues. CDR1 and CDR2 (germline): MNHNY, SVGAGI (reference sequence). The V end lost 1 base, the J end lost 3 bases, and 7 bases lay between the germline ends. The specimen was T cells isolated from PBMCs. The receptor was derived from a human donor in good health. The chain recombines TRBV6-6 with TRBJ1-5, with D unresolved. CDR3: CASSYYRSNQPQHF. In nucleotides, the CDR3 is TGTGCCAGCAGTTACTACAGATCCAATCAGCCCCAGCATTTT.